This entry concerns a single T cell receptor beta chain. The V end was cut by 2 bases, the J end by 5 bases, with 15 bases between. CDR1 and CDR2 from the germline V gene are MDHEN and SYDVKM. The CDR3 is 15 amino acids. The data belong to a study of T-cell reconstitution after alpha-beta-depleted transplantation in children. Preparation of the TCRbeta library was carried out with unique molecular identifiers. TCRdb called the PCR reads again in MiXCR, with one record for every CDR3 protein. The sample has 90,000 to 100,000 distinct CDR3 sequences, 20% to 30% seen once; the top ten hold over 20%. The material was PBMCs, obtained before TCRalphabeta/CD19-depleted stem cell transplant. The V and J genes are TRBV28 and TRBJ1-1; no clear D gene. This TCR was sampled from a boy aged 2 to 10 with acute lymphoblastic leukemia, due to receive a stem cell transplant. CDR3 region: CASSLIPLGRTEAFF. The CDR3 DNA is TGTGCCAGCAGTTTAATCCCTCTTGGGAGGACTGAAGCTTTCTTT.